The 32 T cell receptor beta chains below all came from one sample that was sequenced in a study of T cell repertoires in cytomegalovirus infection. For these receptors, no antigen is known. MiXCR, run by TCRdb on the reads, gives a single entry per CDR3 protein. Among roughly 860,000 distinct CDR3 sequences listed, around a third were seen once. The sample here was cultured CD8+ T cells from PBMCs, taken from culture after CMV antigen stimulation. The source is a human donor in good health (CMV status not recorded). Some clones in this sample may be carry-over from other donors' samples.

The chain links TRBV11-2 to TRBJ2-5; 10 positions agree with TRBD1. V was pared by 5 bases and J by 10 bases, with 7 bases of the junction left unmatched. The germline gives CDR1 SGHAT, CDR2 FQNNGV. There are 13 residues in the CDR3. CDR3 in DNA: TGTGCCAGCAGCCAGCCGGGACAGGGGATCCAGTACTTC. Amino acid sequence: CASSQPGQGIQYF.

V and J are TRBV7-6 and TRBJ2-3; D call uncertain. This CDR3 region has 14 residues. V was cut by 5 bases and J by 3 bases, with 12 bases left in between. Looked up from germline, CDR1 is SGHVS and CDR2 is FNYEAQ. Here the CDR3 reads CASSPSDKTDTQYF. For the CDR3, the DNA is TGTGCCAGCAGCCCAAGTGACAAGACAGATACGCAGTATTTT.

This clonotype was recorded a few times. The chain is built from TRBV6-8 and TRBJ2-3; no clear D. V lost 2 bases and J 5 bases, leaving 8 bases between the germline ends. From germline, CDR1 is MNHGY and CDR2 SAAAGT. This CDR3 has 13 amino acids. CDR3 nucleotide sequence: TGTGCCAGCAGTTACGGAGTCGGAGATACGCAGTATTTT. Its translation is CASSYGVGDTQYF.

The rearrangement links TRBV7-9 to TRBJ1-1; D gene ambiguous. The V and J ends lost 3 bases and 6 bases respectively, with 11 bases between them. The CDR3 is 13 amino acids. Germline lookup yields CDR1 SEHNR and CDR2 FQNEAQ (reference sequence). The CDR3 region is CASSFTEGPEAFF. The CDR3 DNA is TGTGCCAGCAGCTTCACAGAAGGGCCTGAAGCTTTCTTT.

This clonotype was seen a few times. The CDR3 DNA reads TGTGCCAGCAGCTCAGTGACAGGGGCAAGCTCCTACGAGCAGTACTTC. This sequence encodes CASSSVTGASSYEQYF. The chain is built from TRBV7-9 and TRBJ2-7; 8 nucleotides agree with TRBD1. Germline trimming cut 4 bases from V and 0 bases from J; bases unmatched to any gene: 8. Germline CDR1 reads SEHNR; CDR2 reads FQNEAQ (reference sequence). The CDR3 length is 16 residues. The full variable domain, in which reference TRBV7-9 and TRBJ2-7 provide the parts outside the CDR3, is DTGVSQNPRHKITKRGQNVTFRCDPISEHNRLYWYRQTLGQGPEFLTYFQNEAQLEKSRLLSDRFSAERPKGSFSTLEIQRTEQGDSAMYLCASSSVTGASSYEQYFGPGTRLTVT.

This clonotype was seen a handful of times. The chain joins TRBV19 to TRBJ2-7; 7 positions agree with TRBD1. This CDR3 spans 14 amino acids. The germline V gene encodes CDR1 LNHDA and CDR2 SQIVND (reference sequence). The V and J ends lost 7 bases and 4 bases, in that order; junction bases with no gene match: 10. CDR3 protein: CASTPGTAFYEQYF. CDR3 nucleotide sequence: TGTGCCAGTACCCCCGGGACAGCATTTTACGAGCAGTACTTC.

There are a few counts of this clonotype. V usage is TRBV27 and J usage is TRBJ1-6; no definite D call. The length of the CDR3 is 14 residues. V shed 6 bases and J shed 7 bases, with 13 bases lying between them. In germline, CDR1 is MNHEY, CDR2 SMNVEV (reference sequence). CDR3 region: CASRIRRMNSPLHF. The CDR3 coding sequence is TGTGCCAGCAGAATACGACGGATGAATTCACCCCTCCACTTT.

As concerns this clonotype: This clone may be a read error of a much larger clone one base away. The chain is built from TRBV12-3 or TRBV12-4 and TRBJ2-2, with D perhaps given as TRBD1 or TRBD2 (5 bases each). The CDR3 has 14 amino acids. CDR3 nucleotide sequence: TGTGCCAGCAGTATGGACACTAACACCGGGGAGCAGTTTTTT. It codes for CASSMDTNTGEQFF.

In regard to this clonotype: A much larger clone sits a single nucleotide away, making a read error possible. The chain couples TRBV9 to TRBJ2-2, with 8 positions matching TRBD2. J lost 4 bases, V lost 5 bases, and 1 base had no gene match. Germline CDR1 reads SGDLS; CDR2 reads YYNGEE. The CDR3 extends over 13 amino acids. The CDR3 is CASRRGATGELFF. The CDR3 nucleotides are TGTGCCAGCAGGCGGGGGGCCACCGGGGAGCTGTTTTTT.

Ten or more counts support this clonotype. This chain joins TRBV7-2 and TRBJ1-2, with D possibly matching TRBD1 (6 bases). This CDR3 has 14 residues. Germline lookup yields CDR1 SGHTA and CDR2 FQGNSA. The V gene lost 1 base and the J gene lost 4 bases, with 10 bases spanning the gap. The CDR3 DNA follows: TGTGCCAGCAGCTTAGGCCAGGGGCCCTATGGCTACACCTTC. As protein: CASSLGQGPYGYTF.

The chain is built from TRBV5-8 and TRBJ2-7; 8 nucleotides line up with TRBD1. This CDR3 has 13 amino acids. The germline CDR1 and CDR2 sequences are SGHTS and YDEGEE. Germline trimming cut 3 bases from V and 5 bases from J; bases unmatched to any gene: 4. Here the CDR3 DNA reads TGTGCCAGCAGCTCTAGGACAGGGAACGAGCAGTACTTC. This codes for CASSSRTGNEQYF.

This clonotype was found a few times. The chain has TRBV7-9 and TRBJ2-5; 10 bases agree with TRBD1. V lost 5 bases to trimming and J lost 0 bases; unmatched junction nucleotides: 12. CDR3 length equals 18 residues. Germline CDR1 SEHNR, CDR2 FQNEAQ (reference sequence). CDR3: CASSPRFTGTGDQETQYF. The DNA for the CDR3 is TGTGCCAGCAGCCCCCGTTTTACCGGGACAGGGGACCAAGAGACCCAGTACTTC.

As concerns this clonotype: One junction end disagrees with the germline gene, perhaps due to a read error. The chain carries TRBV6-5 and TRBJ1-5; D is ambiguous. The CDR3 has 13 amino acids. Germline V CDR1 and CDR2: MNHEY, SVGAGI. CDR3 region: CASSYSIKGRRNF. CDR3 in DNA: TGTGCCAGCAGTTACTCGATAAAGGGCCGGCGGAATTTT.

The chain couples TRBV7-9 to TRBJ2-1; 7 bases are shared with TRBD2. The CDR3 contains 16 residues. The germline gives CDR1 SEHNR, CDR2 FQNEAQ (reference sequence). Trimming at V came to 4 bases and at J to 1 base, leaving 7 bases not matched to a gene. The CDR3 loop reads CASSSLGGDSYNEQFF. In DNA form, the CDR3 reads TGTGCCAGCAGCTCCCTGGGGGGGGATTCCTACAATGAGCAGTTCTTC.

The chain recombines TRBV7-9 with TRBJ2-2; D may match TRBD1 or TRBD2 (6 bases each). V dropped 8 bases and J dropped 6 bases, with 13 bases sitting between them. From germline, CDR1 is SEHNR and CDR2 FQNEAQ (reference sequence). The CDR3 contains 13 residues. The CDR3 DNA reads as TGTGCCAGCCTACAGGGAGGAGCCGGGGAGCTGTTTTTT. It encodes CASLQGGAGELFF.

Only a few counts were recorded for this clonotype. The V gene is TRBV28, the J gene TRBJ2-1; D not certain. From germline, CDR1 is MDHEN and CDR2 SYDVKM. CDR3 size: 15 residues. The V and J ends lost 2 bases and 8 bases respectively, with 16 bases between them. The CDR3 protein is CASSLLASLGDEQFF. The CDR3 DNA sequence: TGTGCCAGCAGTTTACTGGCGAGCCTAGGCGATGAGCAGTTCTTC.

This clonotype was seen a few times. CDR3 loop: CASSYTSVDQPQHF. Here the CDR3 DNA reads TGTGCCAGCAGTTACACCTCAGTGGATCAGCCCCAGCATTTT. This chain connects TRBV6-8 to TRBJ1-5; D ambiguous. V lost 2 bases to trimming and J lost 5 bases, with 10 bases between them. Germline CDR1 MNHGY, CDR2 SAAAGT. This CDR3 is 14 amino acids long.

This clonotype came up a few times. The V call is TRBV7-8, the J call TRBJ1-4; TRBD1 matches at 10 bases. V dropped 2 bases and J dropped 5; count of bases not matched to a gene: 5. The CDR3 has 16 amino acids. Germline V CDR1 and CDR2: SGHVS, FQNEAQ. CDR3 DNA sequence: TGTGCCAGCAGCTTAACGGGACAGGGGTGGAATGAAAAACTGTTTTTT. Its translation is CASSLTGQGWNEKLFF.

This clonotype turned up a few times. This chain links TRBV6-2 or TRBV6-3 with TRBJ1-2; D is unclear. Trimming stripped 8 bases from V and 5 bases from J, with 27 bases between. Germline CDR1 reads MNHEY; CDR2 reads SVGEGT. This CDR3 comprises 17 residues. The CDR3 DNA follows: TGTGCCAGCGGATCTCGGACGGACTACTATGGTGGGTATGGCTACACCTTC. This encodes CASGSRTDYYGGYGYTF.

The rearrangement joins TRBV10-3 to TRBJ1-1, with D maybe TRBD1 (5 bases). Trimming cost V 11 bases and J 3 bases, with 25 bases left between them. The CDR3 is 16 amino acids. Germline CDR1 and CDR2: ENHRY and SYGVKD. The CDR3 region is CAASPVGEEGHTEAFF. CDR3 DNA sequence: TGTGCCGCTTCGCCTGTAGGGGAGGAGGGACACACTGAAGCTTTCTTT.

In its sample, this clonotype was seen a few times. This rearrangement joins TRBV19 to TRBJ1-2; TRBD1 is a possible D gene (5 bases). Germline CDR1 and CDR2: LNHDA and SQIVND (reference sequence). V lost 5 bases and J 4 bases, leaving 17 bases between the germline ends. This CDR3 spans 15 amino acids. The CDR3 reads CASSPVGDSSYGYTF. The DNA for the CDR3 is TGTGCCAGTAGTCCGGTGGGGGACTCCAGCTATGGCTACACCTTC.

The table lists this clonotype with a few counts. V is TRBV19 and J is TRBJ2-2; D possibly matches TRBD1 or TRBD2 (6 bases each). V lost 7 bases and J 5 bases, leaving 20 bases between the germline ends. Germline V gene lookup returns CDR1 LNHDA and CDR2 SQIVND (reference sequence). The CDR3 runs 16 residues. The CDR3 region is CASNVGTGRYTGELFF. The CDR3 coding sequence is TGTGCCAGTAACGTAGGAACAGGGAGGTATACCGGGGAGCTGTTTTTT.

This chain connects TRBV14 to TRBJ1-6, with D maybe TRBD1 (5 bases). V gave up 0 bases and J gave up 12 bases, with 9 bases separating them. CDR1 SGHDN and CDR2 FVKESK come from the germline V gene. This CDR3 is 13 amino acids long. The CDR3 protein is CASSQDLRGPLHF. The CDR3 bases are TGTGCCAGCAGCCAAGATCTGAGGGGACCCCTCCACTTT.

This clonotype was seen a few times. The chain uses TRBV7-9 and TRBJ1-6; the D gene is possibly TRBD1 (5 bases). V was clipped by 6 bases and J by 4 bases, with 19 bases between them. CDR3 length: 17 residues. Germline-derived CDR1 and CDR2 are SEHNR and FQNEAQ (reference sequence). CDR3 sequence reads: CASRRAGWDSYNSPLHF. Here the CDR3 DNA reads TGTGCCAGCAGGCGAGCAGGGTGGGACTCTTATAATTCACCCCTCCACTTT.

This clonotype is a singleton in its sample. The genes are TRBV12-3 or TRBV12-4 and TRBJ2-2; D gene uncertain. Trimming took off 2 bases at V and 0 bases at J, with 10 bases between the two ends. The CDR3 has 16 residues. The CDR3 region has the DNA TGTGCCAGCAGTTTAATACCAGACTCGAACACCGGGGAGCTGTTTTTT. Its protein product is CASSLIPDSNTGELFF.

The genes are TRBV19 and TRBJ1-1; 7 bases map to TRBD1. V lost 6 bases and J lost 1; bases outside the gene matches: 11. Per germline, CDR1 LNHDA and CDR2 SQIVND (reference sequence). The CDR3 length is 16 residues. The CDR3 bases are TGTGCCAGTAGCCCTATTACAGGGGAGGGGAACACTGAAGCTTTCTTT. Encoded protein: CASSPITGEGNTEAFF.

The chain has TRBV12-3 or TRBV12-4 and TRBJ2-3; 10 bases line up with TRBD1. Trimming took 2 bases from V and 4 from J; bases not matched to a gene: 3. There are 15 residues in the CDR3. CDR3 amino acids: CASSLNDRGPDTQYF. CDR3 DNA: TGTGCCAGCAGTTTAAATGACAGGGGGCCAGATACGCAGTATTTT.

The chain is built from TRBV9 and TRBJ2-4; TRBD2 matches 11 bases. The CDR3 has 17 amino acids. Germline-derived CDR1 and CDR2 are SGDLS and YYNGEE. After removal of 0 bases from V and 8 bases from J, the junction contained 10 bases not matched to a gene. This CDR3 is CASSVDGSGGARDIQYF. The CDR3 bases are TGTGCCAGCAGCGTAGACGGTAGCGGGGGGGCAAGAGACATTCAGTACTTC.

The V call is TRBV2, the J call TRBJ2-7; TRBD2 is a possible D gene (6 bases). The V and J ends lost 8 bases and 2 bases respectively, with 13 bases between them. Germline V lookup: CDR1 SNHLY, CDR2 FYNNEI. The CDR3 has 13 amino acids. The CDR3 protein is CASGEEFTYEQYF. The CDR3 nucleotides read TGTGCCAGCGGGGAGGAGTTTACCTACGAGCAGTACTTC.

This clonotype showed up just once. The chain employs TRBV20-1 and TRBJ2-3; TRBD2 agrees at 10 bases. The length of the CDR3 is 15 residues. In germline, CDR1 is DFQATT, CDR2 SNEGSKA (reference sequence). The J segment lost 1 base and the V segment lost 6 bases, leaving 7 bases of the junction unmatched. The CDR3 loop reads CSAQSGTSGTDTQYF. The CDR3 DNA sequence: TGCAGTGCGCAATCCGGGACTAGCGGCACAGATACGCAGTATTTT.

This clonotype showed up just a few times. The chain combines TRBV6-6 with TRBJ2-1; D is unresolved. This CDR3 has 13 amino acids. The germline V gene has CDR1 MNHNY and CDR2 SVGAGI (reference sequence). Deletions cut 6 bases from V and 5 bases from J, with 11 bases between. The DNA of the CDR3 is TGTGCCAGCAGACCTGTGATGGACAATGAGCAGTTCTTC. It specifies CASRPVMDNEQFF.

This rearrangement joins TRBV4-3 to TRBJ1-4, with D tentatively TRBD1 (5 bases). CDR1 is LGHNA and CDR2 is YSLEER in the germline V gene. Trimming took 1 base from V and 4 from J, leaving 7 bases between them. The CDR3 sequence is 14 residues long. CDR3 nucleotides: TGCGCCAGCAGCCAAGGAAGGGGTAATGAAAAACTGTTTTTT. Amino acid sequence: CASSQGRGNEKLFF.